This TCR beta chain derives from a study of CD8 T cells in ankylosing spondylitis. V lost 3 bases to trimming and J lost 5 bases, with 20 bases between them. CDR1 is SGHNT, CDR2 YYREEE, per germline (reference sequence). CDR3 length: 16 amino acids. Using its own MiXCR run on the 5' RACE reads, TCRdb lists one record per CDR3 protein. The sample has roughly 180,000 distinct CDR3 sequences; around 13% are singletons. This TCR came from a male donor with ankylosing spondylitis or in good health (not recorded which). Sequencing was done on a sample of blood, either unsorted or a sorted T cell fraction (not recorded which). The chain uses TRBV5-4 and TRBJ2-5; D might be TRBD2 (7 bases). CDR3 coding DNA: TGTGCCAGCAGCTACGAAGGGGGGGAGGGCCCGGAGACCCAGTACTTC. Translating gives CASSYEGGEGPETQYF. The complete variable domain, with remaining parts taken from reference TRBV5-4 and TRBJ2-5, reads ETGVTQSPTHLIKTRGQQVTLRCSSQSGHNTVSWYQQALGQGPQFIFQYYREEENGRGNFPPRFSGLQFPNYSSELNVNALELDDSALYLCASSYEGGEGPETQYFGPGTRLLVL.